A selection of T cell receptor beta chains follows, all from one sample in a study of blood T cell repertoires in COVID-19. Sequencing was performed with immunoSEQ multiplex PCR; in TCRdb, only in-frame clones are kept and a portion is missing. Among about 260,000 clones listed, 80% to 90% were seen once. The sample taken for sequencing was PBMCs or T cells enriched from blood (not recorded which). These receptor sequences come from a woman between 18 and 30 years old who had recovered from COVID-19. CDR3s include the opening cysteine and the closing phenylalanine or tryptophan. D genes are given only for firm matches. Only some rows state a clone size, as once, few, many or a class for expanded clones.

v_call,d_call,j_call,clone_size,cdr3_aa,cdr3_nt
TRBV6-5,.,TRBJ1-2,.,CASSYSQGNGYTF,TGTGCCAGCAGTTACTCGCAGGGGAATGGCTACACCTTC
TRBV5-6,TRBD1,TRBJ1-1,.,CASSLGTGANTEAFF,TGTGCCAGCAGCTTGGGGACAGGGGCGAACACTGAAGCTTTCTTT
TRBV14,.,TRBJ1-1,once,CASSARAWAGNTEAFF,TGTGCCAGCAGCGCGAGGGCCTGGGCGGGGAACACTGAAGCTTTCTTT
TRBV21-1,.,TRBJ2-7,.,CASSKTRYEQYF,TGTGCCAGCAGCAAGACAAGATACGAGCAGTACTTC
TRBV11-1,TRBD1,TRBJ2-1,.,CASSLAGTGNEQFF,TGTGCCAGCAGCTTAGCGGGGACAGGCAATGAGCAGTTCTTC
TRBV10-2,TRBD1,TRBJ1-1,.,CASSEWTGVETEAFF,TGCGCCAGCAGTGAGTGGACAGGGGTGGAGACTGAAGCTTTCTTT
TRBV7-9,.,TRBJ1-2,.,CASSIDFYGYTF,TGTGCCAGCAGCATAGACTTCTATGGCTACACCTTC
TRBV6-5,.,TRBJ2-7,.,CASKRGTSSYEQYF,TGTGCCAGCAAAAGGGGCACGAGCTCCTACGAGCAGTACTTC
TRBV5-1,TRBD2,TRBJ2-3,.,CASSFRGGAADTQYF,TGCGCCAGCAGCTTTCGCGGGGGGGCGGCGGATACGCAGTATTTT
TRBV29-1,.,TRBJ1-1,.,CSAERGFTEAFF,TGCAGCGCCGAACGGGGTTTCACTGAAGCTTTCTTT
TRBV30,TRBD1,TRBJ1-2,.,CAWDRGHGYTF,TGTGCCTGGGACAGGGGACATGGCTACACCTTC
TRBV6-5,TRBD1,TRBJ1-6,.,CASNLIQGFDSPLHF,TGTGCCAGCAATTTAATACAGGGGTTCGATTCACCCCTCCACTTT
TRBV19,.,TRBJ1-6,.,CASSIIFRAGRPSPLHF,TGTGCCAGTAGTATAATATTCCGCGCAGGGCGGCCTTCACCCCTCCACTTT
TRBV30,TRBD1,TRBJ2-3,.,CAWSTGGMGTDTQYF,TGTGCCTGGAGCACAGGGGGAATGGGCACAGATACGCAGTATTTT
TRBV27,TRBD2,TRBJ2-3,.,CASSLYPTGGPSDTQYF,TGTGCCAGCAGTTTATATCCCACGGGGGGGCCGTCCGATACGCAGTATTTT
TRBV4-1,.,TRBJ2-7,.,CASSQEDRTDYEQYF,TGCGCCAGCAGCCAAGAAGACAGGACAGACTACGAGCAGTACTTC
TRBV9,TRBD1,TRBJ2-7,.,CASSVSGQGPYEQYF,TGTGCCAGCAGCGTCTCGGGACAGGGTCCCTACGAGCAGTACTTC
TRBV6-1,.,TRBJ1-1,.,CASSEALRGTEAFF,TGTGCCAGCAGTGAAGCGCTCAGGGGCACTGAAGCTTTCTTT
TRBV24-1,.,TRBJ2-1,.,CATSMGGEQFF,TGTGCCACCAGCATGGGGGGTGAGCAGTTCTTC
TRBV4-1,.,TRBJ2-1,.,CASSQDRAAAGSEQFF,TGCGCCAGCAGCCAAGATAGGGCCGCGGCTGGGAGTGAGCAGTTCTTC
TRBV3-1/TRBV3-2,.,TRBJ1-6,.,CASTGAANNSPLHF,TGTGCCAGCACAGGGGCCGCCAATAATTCACCCCTCCACTTT
TRBV11-1,.,TRBJ1-1,few,CASSPRTPGTEAFF,TGTGCCAGCAGCCCTCGGACCCCGGGGACTGAAGCTTTCTTT
TRBV2,TRBD2,TRBJ2-1,once,CASSVVAGAAGEQFF,TGTGCCAGCAGTGTCGTAGCGGGGGCCGCGGGTGAGCAGTTCTTC
TRBV6-2/TRBV6-3,TRBD1,TRBJ1-6,.,CASSPARTGENSPLHF,TGTGCCAGCAGTCCGGCTAGGACAGGGGAAAATTCACCCCTCCACTTT
TRBV3-1/TRBV3-2,.,TRBJ2-2,once,CASSQDRGFTGELFF,TGTGCCAGCAGCCAAGATCGAGGGTTCACCGGGGAGCTGTTTTTT
TRBV11-2,TRBD2,TRBJ2-1,.,CASSLEGTSGSFLYNEQFF,TGTGCCAGCAGCTTAGAAGGGACTAGCGGATCCTTCCTCTACAATGAGCAGTTCTTC
TRBV5-1,TRBD2,TRBJ2-3,.,CASSLEASGEVGFTDTQYF,TGCGCCAGCAGCTTGGAGGCTAGCGGGGAGGTAGGGTTTACAGATACGCAGTATTTT
TRBV3-1/TRBV3-2,.,TRBJ2-1,.,CASSLRDLPYNEQFF,TGTGCCAGCAGCCTCCGGGACTTACCCTACAATGAGCAGTTCTTC
TRBV19,.,TRBJ2-2,few,CASSARAGANTGELFF,TGTGCCAGTAGTGCGCGGGCGGGGGCCAACACCGGGGAGCTGTTTTTT
TRBV5-1,.,TRBJ2-5,.,CASSRGGAEETQYF,TGCGCCAGCAGTAGGGGGGGGGCCGAAGAGACCCAGTACTTC
TRBV27,TRBD1,TRBJ2-5,.,CASSFIGTGMQTQYF,TGTGCCAGCAGTTTTATTGGGACAGGGATGCAGACCCAGTACTTC
TRBV13,.,TRBJ1-1,.,CASSDTGRTTEAFF,TGTGCCAGCAGCGACACCGGGAGAACCACTGAAGCTTTCTTT
TRBV19,TRBD2,TRBJ2-3,.,CASRGLGTDTQYF,TGTGCCAGTCGGGGACTAGGAACAGATACGCAGTATTTT
TRBV18,.,TRBJ1-3,.,CASSPQETAGNTIYF,TGTGCCAGCTCACCACAGGAGACAGCTGGAAACACCATATATTTT
TRBV20-1,TRBD2,TRBJ2-3,.,CSASLPSQVAGPSGTDTQYF,TGCAGTGCTAGTCTCCCTTCTCAGGTAGCGGGGCCCTCCGGCACAGATACGCAGTATTTT
TRBV29-1,TRBD2,TRBJ2-1,.,CSVSTSGGFYNEQFF,TGCAGCGTTTCGACTAGCGGGGGTTTTTACAATGAGCAGTTCTTC
TRBV27,TRBD2,TRBJ2-3,.,CASSLVLAGGPKDTQYF,TGTGCCAGCAGTTTAGTACTAGCGGGGGGGCCTAAAGATACGCAGTATTTT
TRBV9,TRBD2,TRBJ2-1,.,CASSAPQRGVETNEQFF,TGTGCCAGCAGCGCTCCTCAGCGGGGGGTAGAAACCAATGAGCAGTTCTTC
TRBV11-2,.,TRBJ2-5,.,CASTSFGQETQYF,TGTGCCAGCACCTCGTTCGGGCAAGAGACCCAGTACTTC
TRBV10-3,TRBD1,TRBJ1-5,.,CAISTDREEGQPQHF,TGTGCCATCAGTACTGACAGGGAGGAGGGTCAGCCCCAGCATTTT
TRBV7-2,.,TRBJ2-1,.,CASSLASLMSNEQFF,TGTGCCAGCAGCTTAGCTTCTCTGATGAGCAATGAGCAGTTCTTC
TRBV19,TRBD1,TRBJ1-2,.,CASSMGQGTGGYTF,TGTGCCAGTAGTATGGGACAGGGGACAGGTGGCTACACCTTC